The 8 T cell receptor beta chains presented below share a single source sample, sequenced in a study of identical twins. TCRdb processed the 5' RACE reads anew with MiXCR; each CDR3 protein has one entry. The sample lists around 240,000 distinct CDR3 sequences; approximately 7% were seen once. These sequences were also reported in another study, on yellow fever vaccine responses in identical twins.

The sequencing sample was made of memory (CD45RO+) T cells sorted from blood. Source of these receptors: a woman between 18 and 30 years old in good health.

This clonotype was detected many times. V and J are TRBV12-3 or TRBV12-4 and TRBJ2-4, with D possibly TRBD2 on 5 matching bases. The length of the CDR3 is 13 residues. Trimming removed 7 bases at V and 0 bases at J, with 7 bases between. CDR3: CASTSGAKNIQYF. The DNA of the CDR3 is TGTGCCAGCACGAGCGGAGCCAAAAACATTCAGTACTTC.

For the CDR3, the DNA is TGTGCCAGCAGCAGCACAGGGCGAGAAGAGACCCAGTACTTC. Its protein product is CASSSTGREETQYF. The V gene is TRBV7-9, the J gene TRBJ2-5, with a tentative D call TRBD1 (6 bases). Deletions cut 5 bases from V and 3 bases from J, with 13 bases between. CDR1 is SEHNR, CDR2 FQNEAQ, per germline (reference sequence). This CDR3 is built from 14 residues.

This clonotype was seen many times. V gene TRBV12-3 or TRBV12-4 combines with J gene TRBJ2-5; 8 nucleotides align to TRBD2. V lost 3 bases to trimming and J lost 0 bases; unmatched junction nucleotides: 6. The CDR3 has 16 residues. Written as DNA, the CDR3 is TGTGCCAGCAGTTTTATGAGCGGGAGCGACCAAGAGACCCAGTACTTC. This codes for CASSFMSGSDQETQYF.

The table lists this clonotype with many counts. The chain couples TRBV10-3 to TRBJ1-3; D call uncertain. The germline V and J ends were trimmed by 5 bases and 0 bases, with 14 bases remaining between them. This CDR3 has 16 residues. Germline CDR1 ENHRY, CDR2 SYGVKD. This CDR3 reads CAISSQVGFSGNTIYF. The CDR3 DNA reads TGTGCCATCAGTTCCCAGGTCGGATTCTCTGGAAACACCATATATTTT.

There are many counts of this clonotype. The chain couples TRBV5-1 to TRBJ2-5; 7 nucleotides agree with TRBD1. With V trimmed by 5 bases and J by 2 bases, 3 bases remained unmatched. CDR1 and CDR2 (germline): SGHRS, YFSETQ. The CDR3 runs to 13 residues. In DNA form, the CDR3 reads TGCGCCAGCAGATGGGACAGACAAGAGACCCAGTACTTC. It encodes CASRWDRQETQYF. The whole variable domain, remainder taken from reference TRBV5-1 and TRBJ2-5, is KAGVTQTPRYLIKTRGQQVTLSCSPISGHRSVSWYQQTPGQGLQFLFEYFSETQRNKGNFPGRFSGRQFSNSRSEMNVSTLELGDSALYLCASRWDRQETQYFGPGTRLLVL.

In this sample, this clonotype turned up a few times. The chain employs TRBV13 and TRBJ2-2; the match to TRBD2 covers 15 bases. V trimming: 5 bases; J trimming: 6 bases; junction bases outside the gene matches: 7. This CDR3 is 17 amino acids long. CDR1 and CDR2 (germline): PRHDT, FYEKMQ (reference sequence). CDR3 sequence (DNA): TGTGCCAGCAGCACTTCGGGACTAGCGGGAGGATCCGGGGAGCTGTTTTTT. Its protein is CASSTSGLAGGSGELFF.

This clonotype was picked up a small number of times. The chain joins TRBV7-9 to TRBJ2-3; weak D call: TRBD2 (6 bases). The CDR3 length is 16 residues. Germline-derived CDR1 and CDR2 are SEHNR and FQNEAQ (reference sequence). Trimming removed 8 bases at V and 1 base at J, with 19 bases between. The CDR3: CASGTYSGAGTDTQYF. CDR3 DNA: TGTGCCAGCGGCACCTATAGCGGAGCCGGCACAGATACGCAGTATTTT.

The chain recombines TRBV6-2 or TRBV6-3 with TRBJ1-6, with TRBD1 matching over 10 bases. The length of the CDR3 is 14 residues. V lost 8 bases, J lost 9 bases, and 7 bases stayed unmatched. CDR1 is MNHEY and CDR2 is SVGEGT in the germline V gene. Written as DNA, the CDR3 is TGTGCCAGCTCCTCCGGGACAGGGGCTTCACCCCTCCACTTT. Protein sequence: CASSSGTGASPLHF.